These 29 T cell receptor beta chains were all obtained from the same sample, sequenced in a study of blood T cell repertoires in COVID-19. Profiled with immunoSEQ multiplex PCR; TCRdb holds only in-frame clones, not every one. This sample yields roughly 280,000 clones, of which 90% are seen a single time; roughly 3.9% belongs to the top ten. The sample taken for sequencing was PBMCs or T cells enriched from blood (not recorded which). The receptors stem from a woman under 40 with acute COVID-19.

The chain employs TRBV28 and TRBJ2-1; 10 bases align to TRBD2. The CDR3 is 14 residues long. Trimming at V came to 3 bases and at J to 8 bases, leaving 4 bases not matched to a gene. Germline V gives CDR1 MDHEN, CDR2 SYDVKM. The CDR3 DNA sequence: TGTGCCAGCAGTTTCGGGACTAGCGTCTATGAGCAGTTCTTC. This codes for CASSFGTSVYEQFF.

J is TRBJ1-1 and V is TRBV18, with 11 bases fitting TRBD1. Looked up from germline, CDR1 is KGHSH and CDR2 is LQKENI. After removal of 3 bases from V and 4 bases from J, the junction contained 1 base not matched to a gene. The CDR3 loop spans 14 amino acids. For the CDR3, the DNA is TGTGCCAGCTCACCGGGACAGGGGGGCACTGAAGCTTTCTTT. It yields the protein CASSPGQGGTEAFF. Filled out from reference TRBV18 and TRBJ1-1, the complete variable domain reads NAGVMQNPRHLVRRRGQEARLRCSPMKGHSHVYWYRQLPEEGLKFMVYLQKENIIDESGMPKERFSAEFPKEGPSILRIQQVVRGDSAAYFCASSPGQGGTEAFFGQGTRLTVV.

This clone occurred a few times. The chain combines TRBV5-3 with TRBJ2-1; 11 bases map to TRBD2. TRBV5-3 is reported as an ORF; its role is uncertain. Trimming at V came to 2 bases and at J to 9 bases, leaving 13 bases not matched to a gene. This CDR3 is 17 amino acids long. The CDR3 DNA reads TGTGCCAGAAGCTTTTCCCTGACTAGCGGGATAGATCCTGAGCAGTTCTTC. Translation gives CARSFSLTSGIDPEQFF.

The CDR3 loop is CASSPGGANIQYF. The CDR3, as DNA: TGTGCCAGCAGCCCGGGAGGGGCGAACATTCAGTACTTC. The chain uses TRBV7-6 and TRBJ2-4, with 8 bases identical to TRBD2. The CDR3 is 13 residues long. The V segment lost 5 bases and the J segment 7 bases; nucleotides outside the gene matches: 4. Germline loops: CDR1 SGHVS, CDR2 FNYEAQ.

CDR3 loop: CASSLTTHRGYEQYF. The CDR3 bases are TGTGCCAGCAGTTTAACCACTCACAGGGGTTACGAGCAGTACTTC. The chain is built from TRBV27 and TRBJ2-7; 7 nucleotides line up with TRBD1. Germline assignment: CDR1 MNHEY and CDR2 SMNVEV (reference sequence). The CDR3 is 15 amino acids. Trimming at V came to 2 bases and at J to 4 bases, leaving 8 bases not matched to a gene.

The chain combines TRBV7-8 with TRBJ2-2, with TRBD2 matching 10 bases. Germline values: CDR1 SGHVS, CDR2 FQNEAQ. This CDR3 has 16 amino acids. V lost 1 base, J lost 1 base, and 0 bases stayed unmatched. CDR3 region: CASSLGTSGNTGELFF. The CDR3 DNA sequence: TGTGCCAGCAGCTTAGGGACTAGCGGGAACACCGGGGAGCTGTTTTTT.

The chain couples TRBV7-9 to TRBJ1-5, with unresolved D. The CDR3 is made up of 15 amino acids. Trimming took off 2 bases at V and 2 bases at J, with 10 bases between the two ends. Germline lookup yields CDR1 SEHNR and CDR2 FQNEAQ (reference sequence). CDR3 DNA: TGTGCCAGCAGCTTATCTGGGCCCGGCAATCAGCCCCAGCATTTT. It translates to CASSLSGPGNQPQHF.

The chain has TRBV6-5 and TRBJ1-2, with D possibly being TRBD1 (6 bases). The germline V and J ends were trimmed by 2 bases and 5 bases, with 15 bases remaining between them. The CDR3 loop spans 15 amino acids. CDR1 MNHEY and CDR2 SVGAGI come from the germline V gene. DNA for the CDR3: TGTGCCAGCAGTTACCCAACTACGACAGGATATGGCTACACCTTC. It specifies CASSYPTTTGYGYTF.

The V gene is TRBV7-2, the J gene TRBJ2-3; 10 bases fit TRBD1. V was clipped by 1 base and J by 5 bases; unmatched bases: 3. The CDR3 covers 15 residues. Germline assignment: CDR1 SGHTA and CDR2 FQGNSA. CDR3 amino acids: CASSLGQGAKDTQYF. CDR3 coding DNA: TGTGCCAGCAGCTTAGGACAGGGGGCTAAAGATACGCAGTATTTT.

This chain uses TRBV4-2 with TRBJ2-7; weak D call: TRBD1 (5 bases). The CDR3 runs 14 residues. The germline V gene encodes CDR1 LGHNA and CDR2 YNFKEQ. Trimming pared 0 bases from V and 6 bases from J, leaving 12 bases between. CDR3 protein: CASSQDPGSGEQYF. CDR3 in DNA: TGTGCCAGCAGCCAAGATCCAGGGTCAGGCGAGCAGTACTTC.

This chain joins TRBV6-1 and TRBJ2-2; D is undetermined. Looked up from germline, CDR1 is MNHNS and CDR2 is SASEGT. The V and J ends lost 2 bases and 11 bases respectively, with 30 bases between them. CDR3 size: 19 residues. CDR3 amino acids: CASSELYQQPITTPVELFF. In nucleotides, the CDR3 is TGTGCCAGCAGTGAATTATATCAACAGCCGATAACCACCCCGGTAGAGCTGTTTTTT.

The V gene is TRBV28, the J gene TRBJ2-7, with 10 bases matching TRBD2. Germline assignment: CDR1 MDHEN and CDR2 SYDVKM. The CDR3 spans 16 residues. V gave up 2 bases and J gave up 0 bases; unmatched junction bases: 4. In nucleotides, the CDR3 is TGTGCCAGCAGTTTAGGACTAGCGGCGCCCTCCTACGAGCAGTACTTC. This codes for CASSLGLAAPSYEQYF.

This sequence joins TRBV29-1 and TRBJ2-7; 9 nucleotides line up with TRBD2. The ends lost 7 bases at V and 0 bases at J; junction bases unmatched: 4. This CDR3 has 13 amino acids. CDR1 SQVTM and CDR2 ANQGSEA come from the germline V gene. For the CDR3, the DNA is TGCAGCGGTCGGACTAGCGACTCCTACGAGCAGTACTTC. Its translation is CSGRTSDSYEQYF.

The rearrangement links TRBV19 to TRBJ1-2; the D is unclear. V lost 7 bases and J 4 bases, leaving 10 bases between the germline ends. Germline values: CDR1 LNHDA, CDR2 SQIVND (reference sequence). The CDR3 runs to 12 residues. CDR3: CASTEGIYGYTF. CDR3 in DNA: TGTGCCAGTACTGAGGGAATCTATGGCTACACCTTC. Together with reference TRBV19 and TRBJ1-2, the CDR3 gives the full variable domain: DGGITQSPKYLFRKEGQNVTLSCEQNLNHDAMYWYRQDPGQGLRLIYYSQIVNDFQKGDIAEGYSVSREKKESFPLTVTSAQKNPTAFYLCASTEGIYGYTFGSGTRLTVV.

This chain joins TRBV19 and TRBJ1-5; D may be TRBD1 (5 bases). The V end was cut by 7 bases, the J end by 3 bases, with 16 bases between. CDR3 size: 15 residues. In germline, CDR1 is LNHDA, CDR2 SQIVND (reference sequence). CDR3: CASIASGGVNQPQHF. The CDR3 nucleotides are TGTGCCAGTATTGCCTCCGGGGGGGTCAATCAGCCCCAGCATTTT.

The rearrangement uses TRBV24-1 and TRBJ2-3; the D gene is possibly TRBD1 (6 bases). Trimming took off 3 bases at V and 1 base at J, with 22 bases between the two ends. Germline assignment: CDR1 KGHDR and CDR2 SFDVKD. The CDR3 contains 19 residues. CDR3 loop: CATSDPRGLNLGGTDTQYF. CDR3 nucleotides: TGTGCCACCAGTGATCCCAGGGGTCTCAACCTCGGGGGCACAGATACGCAGTATTTT.

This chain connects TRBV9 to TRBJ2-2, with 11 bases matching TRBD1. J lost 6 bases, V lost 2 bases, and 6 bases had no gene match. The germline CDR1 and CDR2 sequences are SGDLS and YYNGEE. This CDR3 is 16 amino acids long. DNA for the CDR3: TGTGCCAGCAGCGTCGGACAGGGGGCGGAATCCGGGGAGCTGTTTTTT. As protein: CASSVGQGAESGELFF.

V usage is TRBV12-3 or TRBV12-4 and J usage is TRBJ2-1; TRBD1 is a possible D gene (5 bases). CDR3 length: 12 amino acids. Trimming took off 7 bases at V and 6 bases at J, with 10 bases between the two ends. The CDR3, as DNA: TGTGCCAGCACCGTGGGGCCCAATGAGCAGTTCTTC. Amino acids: CASTVGPNEQFF.

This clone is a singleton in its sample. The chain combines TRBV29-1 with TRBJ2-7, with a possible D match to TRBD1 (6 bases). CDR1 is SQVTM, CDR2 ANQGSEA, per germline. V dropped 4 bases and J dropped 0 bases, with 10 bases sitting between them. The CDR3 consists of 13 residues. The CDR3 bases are TGCAGCGTTGTACAGGGAAGCTCCTACGAGCAGTACTTC. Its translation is CSVVQGSSYEQYF.

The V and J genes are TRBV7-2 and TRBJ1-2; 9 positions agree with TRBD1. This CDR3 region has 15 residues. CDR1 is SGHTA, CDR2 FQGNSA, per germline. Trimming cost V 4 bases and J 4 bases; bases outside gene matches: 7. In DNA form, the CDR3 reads TGTGCCAGCAGCTCATGGGACAGGGAGGCCTATGGCTACACCTTC. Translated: CASSSWDREAYGYTF.

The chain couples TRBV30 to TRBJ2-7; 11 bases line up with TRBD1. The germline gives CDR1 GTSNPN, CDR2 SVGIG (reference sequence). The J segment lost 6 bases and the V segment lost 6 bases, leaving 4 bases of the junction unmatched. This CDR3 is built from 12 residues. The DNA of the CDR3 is TGTGCCTGCGGGACAGGGGGATTCGAGCAGTACTTC. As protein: CACGTGGFEQYF.

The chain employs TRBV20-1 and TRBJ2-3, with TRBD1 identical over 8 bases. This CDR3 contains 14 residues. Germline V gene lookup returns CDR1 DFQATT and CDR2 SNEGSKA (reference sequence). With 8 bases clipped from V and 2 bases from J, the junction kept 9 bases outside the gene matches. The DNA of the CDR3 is TGCAGTCCCAGTGGGGACAGGCACACAGATACGCAGTATTTT. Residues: CSPSGDRHTDTQYF.

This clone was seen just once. In DNA form, the CDR3 reads TGTGCCAGCAGCTTAGATTCAGGTACGATCAGCAGTAAAGCTTTCTTT. Translated: CASSLDSGTISSKAFF. The V call is TRBV7-2, the J call TRBJ1-1; no firm D call. This CDR3 is built from 16 residues. The ends were cut back, 1 base at V and 9 bases at J, with 21 bases in the middle. Germline CDR1 SGHTA, CDR2 FQGNSA. The full variable domain, in which reference TRBV7-2 and TRBJ1-1 provide the parts outside the CDR3, is GAGVSQSPSNKVTEKGKDVELRCDPISGHTALYWYRQSLGQGLEFLIYFQGNSAPDKSGLPSDRFSAERTGGSVSTLTIQRTQQEDSAVYLCASSLDSGTISSKAFFGQGTRLTVV.

The CDR3 DNA is TGTGCCAGCAGTGAGGGACAGCCAAAGGAAGGCTACACCTTC. This translates into CASSEGQPKEGYTF. V and J are TRBV25-1 and TRBJ1-2, with TRBD1 matching 7 bases. The V and J ends lost 3 bases and 8 bases, in that order; junction bases with no gene match: 9. Looked up from germline, CDR1 is MGHDK and CDR2 is SYGVNS. This CDR3 spans 14 amino acids.

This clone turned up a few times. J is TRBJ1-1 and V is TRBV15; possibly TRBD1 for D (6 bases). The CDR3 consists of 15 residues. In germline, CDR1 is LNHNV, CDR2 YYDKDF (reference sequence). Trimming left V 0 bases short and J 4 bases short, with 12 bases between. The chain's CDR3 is CATSRERSGATEAFF. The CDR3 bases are TGTGCCACCAGCAGAGAACGGTCAGGGGCCACTGAAGCTTTCTTT.

The CDR3 sequence is CASSGVRRGGAYGYTF. The CDR3 coding sequence is TGTGCCAGCAGCGGGGTGAGGCGCGGGGGCGCCTATGGCTACACCTTC. This chain uses TRBV9 with TRBJ1-2; TRBD1 is a possible D gene (6 bases). CDR3 length: 16 residues. The V gene lost 3 bases and the J gene lost 4 bases, with 19 bases spanning the gap. CDR1 and CDR2 (germline): SGDLS, YYNGEE. Full variable domain (rest looked up from reference TRBV9 and TRBJ1-2): DSGVTQTPKHLITATGQRVTLRCSPRSGDLSVYWYQQSLDQGLQFLIQYYNGEERAKGNILERFSAQQFPDLHSELNLSSLELGDSALYFCASSGVRRGGAYGYTFGSGTRLTVV.

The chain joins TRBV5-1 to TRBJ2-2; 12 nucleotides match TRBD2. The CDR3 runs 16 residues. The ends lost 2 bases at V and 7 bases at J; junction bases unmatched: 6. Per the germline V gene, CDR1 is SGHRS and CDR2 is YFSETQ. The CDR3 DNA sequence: TGCGCCAGCAGCTTCTCGACTAGCGGGAGAGGCGGGGAGCTGTTTTTT. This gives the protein CASSFSTSGRGGELFF.

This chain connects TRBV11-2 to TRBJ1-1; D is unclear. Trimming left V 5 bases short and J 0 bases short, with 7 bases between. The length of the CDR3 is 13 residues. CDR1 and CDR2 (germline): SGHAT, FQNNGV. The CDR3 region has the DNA TGTGCCAGCAGCCCAGGAATGAACACTGAAGCTTTCTTT. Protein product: CASSPGMNTEAFF.

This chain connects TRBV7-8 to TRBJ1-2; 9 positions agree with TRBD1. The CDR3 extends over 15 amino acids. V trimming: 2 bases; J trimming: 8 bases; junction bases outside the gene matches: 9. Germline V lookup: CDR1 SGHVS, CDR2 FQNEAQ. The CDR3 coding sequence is TGTGCCAGCAGCTTAAGGGGACAGGGTTTAGAAGGCTACACCTTC. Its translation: CASSLRGQGLEGYTF.